The rows below give T cell receptor beta chains drawn from one sample of a study of OX40 agonist ivuxolimab in advanced cancers. Data came from immunoSEQ multiplex PCR; TCRdb stores just in-frame clones and leaves some out. The sample includes 15,000 or so clones, 60% to 85% of them seen just once. The sample consisted of CD4+ or CD8+ T cells sorted from blood, taken in a trial of the OX40 agonist ivuxolimab. Source of these receptors: an adult with an advanced solid tumor such as melanoma, head and neck, liver or kidney cancer. Each CDR3 is given with its conserved first and last residue. Each record gives: clone size, J gene, D gene, V gene, CDR3 DNA, CDR3 protein. The D gene is left open where the match is weak. The listing skips clone size in some rows; elsewhere it reads once, few, many or a size class.

NA | TRBJ2-1 | NA | TRBV6-5 | TGTGCCAGCAGTTACTCTATCGGCGCAAATGAGCAGTTCTTC | CASSYSIGANEQFF
NA | TRBJ2-3 | TRBD2 | TRBV6-5 | TGTGCCAGCAGTTACGGGCTAGCGGGGGGCGCAGATACGCAGTATTTT | CASSYGLAGGADTQYF
NA | TRBJ1-2 | NA | TRBV6-5 | TGTGCCGGGACCTCCCCCGGCATCTATGGCTACACCTTC | CAGTSPGIYGYTF
NA | TRBJ1-4 | TRBD1 | TRBV7-8 | TGTGCCAGCAGCACGACAGGGGGCGGGGAAAAACTGTTTTTT | CASSTTGGGEKLFF
NA | TRBJ2-7 | TRBD2 | TRBV7-9 | TGTGCCAGCAGCCCGCAAGGGACTAGGTCATACGAGCAGTACTTC | CASSPQGTRSYEQYF
NA | TRBJ2-2 | TRBD2 | TRBV9 | TGTGCCAGCAGCGTAACTAGCGGTTGGAACACCGGGGGGCTGTTTTTT | CASSVTSGWNTGGLFF
NA | TRBJ2-7 | TRBD2 | TRBV7-6 | TGTGCCAGCAGCTCGTGGACTAGTTCCGAGCAGTACTTC | CASSSWTSSEQYF
NA | TRBJ2-1 | NA | TRBV27 | TGTGCCAGCAGTTTATGGGCGGGAAGCTCCTACAATGAGCAGTTCTTC | CASSLWAGSSYNEQFF
NA | TRBJ1-1 | NA | TRBV11-2 | TGTGCCAGCAGACAAGAGGGAGTGATCGGGGTGAACACTGAAGCTTTCTTT | CASRQEGVIGVNTEAFF
medium-sized | TRBJ2-3 | TRBD2 | TRBV29-1 | TGCAGCGTTGCTTGGGCGGGGCGGGGGGTTAGCACAGATACGCAGTATTTT | CSVAWAGRGVSTDTQYF
NA | TRBJ2-7 | NA | TRBV5-1 | TGCGCCAGCAGCTTGTATGACAGCTCCTACGAGCAGTACTTC | CASSLYDSSYEQYF
NA | TRBJ1-1 | NA | TRBV10-3 | TGTGCCATCAGTGAGAGGTTCGGAGACACTGAAGCTTTCTTT | CAISERFGDTEAFF
few | TRBJ2-1 | NA | TRBV7-9 | TGTGCCAGCAGCAACCATGGGTCCTACAATGAGCAGTTCTTC | CASSNHGSYNEQFF
NA | TRBJ2-3 | NA | TRBV29-1 | TGCAGCGTTGACCTCGATTTCGATACGCAGTATTTT | CSVDLDFDTQYF
medium-sized | TRBJ2-5 | TRBD2 | TRBV9 | TGTGCCAGCAGCGTAGCTGGGAGGGACCAAGAGACCCAGTACTTC | CASSVAGRDQETQYF
NA | TRBJ1-2 | NA | TRBV6-5 | TGTGCCAGCAGTTGGCAGACGACTTTCTATGGCTACACCTTC | CASSWQTTFYGYTF
NA | TRBJ1-5 | NA | TRBV15 | TGTGCCACCAGCAGAGATCTTGGGGGGGATAATCAGCCCCAGCATTTT | CATSRDLGGDNQPQHF
NA | TRBJ2-3 | NA | TRBV4-1 | TGCGCCAGCAGCCAAGATTCCCGTGGAGATACGCAGTATTTT | CASSQDSRGDTQYF
medium-sized | TRBJ2-7 | NA | TRBV10-3 | TGTGCCATCGCAGGGGCCGCCTACGAGCAGTACTTC | CAIAGAAYEQYF
medium-sized | TRBJ2-2 | TRBD2 | TRBV19 | TGTGCCAGTAGTATAGTTTTAGCGGGGCCGAACACCGGGGAGCTGTTTTTT | CASSIVLAGPNTGELFF
NA | TRBJ2-7 | NA | TRBV15 | TGTGCCACCAGGAAGGGGGACGGATCATACGAGCAGTACTTC | CATRKGDGSYEQYF
NA | TRBJ2-3 | NA | TRBV4-3 | TGCGCCAGCAGCCAACCCATAGTCGTAGGGTCGAACACAGATACGCAGTATTTT | CASSQPIVVGSNTDTQYF
NA | TRBJ1-5 | NA | TRBV10-2 | TGCGCCAGTAAGGGTTGGGGGGGAGGTCAGCCCCAGCATTTT | CASKGWGGGQPQHF
large | TRBJ1-2 | TRBD1 | TRBV5-1 | TGCGCCAGCCGTAACGACAGGGGTAATGGCTACACCTTC | CASRNDRGNGYTF
NA | TRBJ1-1 | NA | TRBV9 | TGTGCCAGCAGCGTCGGGGAGGGCGCTGAAGCTTTCTTT | CASSVGEGAEAFF
NA | TRBJ2-5 | NA | TRBV7-9 | TGTGCCAGCAGCTTACTCCCCGTCGGGGGGCTTGAGACCCAGTACTTC | CASSLLPVGGLETQYF
NA | TRBJ2-1 | NA | TRBV30 | TGTGCCTGGAGTGTACAAGACTCCTACCATGAGCAGTTCTTC | CAWSVQDSYHEQFF
once | TRBJ1-6 | NA | TRBV11-2 | TGTGCCAGCAGCTTAGAGTGGAGCAATAATTCACCCCTCCACTTT | CASSLEWSNNSPLHF
NA | TRBJ1-5 | NA | TRBV27 | TGTGCCAGCAGTGCAGGGTCATTCAGCAATCAGCCCCAGCATTTT | CASSAGSFSNQPQHF
medium-sized | TRBJ2-1 | TRBD2 | TRBV10-3 | TGTGCCATCAGTGAGGCAGCTAGCGGGGGATACAATGAGCAGTTCTTC | CAISEAASGGYNEQFF
NA | TRBJ2-1 | NA | TRBV19 | TGTGCCAGTAGTATAGTACTCAGTAGCGAAGTACGCAGTCAACATGAGCAGTTCTTC | CASSIVLSSEVRSQHEQFF
NA | TRBJ2-1 | TRBD1 | TRBV6-5 | TGTGCCAGCAGTTACGGGACAGCTTACAATGAGCAGTTCTTC | CASSYGTAYNEQFF
NA | TRBJ1-1 | NA | TRBV4-3 | TGCGCCAGCAGCGGCTGGGGTGTGACTGAAGCTTTCTTT | CASSGWGVTEAFF
few | TRBJ2-5 | TRBD1 | TRBV7-9 | TGTGCCAGCAGCTTAGGCAGGGGGCGACAAGAGACCCAGTACTTC | CASSLGRGRQETQYF
NA | TRBJ2-7 | NA | TRBV9 | TGTGCCAGCAGCGTAGATGGTCAGCCCCACTACGAGCAGTACTTC | CASSVDGQPHYEQYF
NA | TRBJ1-3 | NA | TRBV11-2 | TGTGCCAGCAGCCACCACCCAGGCAGCAGCTCTGGAAACACCATATATTTT | CASSHHPGSSSGNTIYF
NA | TRBJ2-3 | NA | TRBV9 | TGTGCCAGCAGCGTAGGGGGGATAGGCACAGATACGCAGTATTTT | CASSVGGIGTDTQYF
once | TRBJ2-1 | NA | TRBV5-1 | TGCGCCAGCAGCTTGCACAGGGAGGTCAATGAGCAGTTCTTC | CASSLHREVNEQFF
medium-sized | TRBJ1-2 | NA | TRBV5-1 | TGCGCCAGCAGCCCGGAGGGGGGGGACTATGGCTACACCTTC | CASSPEGGDYGYTF
NA | TRBJ1-2 | NA | TRBV5-6 | TGTGCCAGCAGCTTATCCCCCATCTCTAACTATGGCTACACCTTC | CASSLSPISNYGYTF
NA | TRBJ1-4 | TRBD1 | TRBV30 | TGTGCCTGGAGTGTCAAGACAGGGATCGAAAAACTGTTTTTT | CAWSVKTGIEKLFF
NA | TRBJ1-2 | NA | TRBV5-5 | TGTGCCAGCAGCTTGGCCGCGGGGGCCCATGGCTACACCTTC | CASSLAAGAHGYTF